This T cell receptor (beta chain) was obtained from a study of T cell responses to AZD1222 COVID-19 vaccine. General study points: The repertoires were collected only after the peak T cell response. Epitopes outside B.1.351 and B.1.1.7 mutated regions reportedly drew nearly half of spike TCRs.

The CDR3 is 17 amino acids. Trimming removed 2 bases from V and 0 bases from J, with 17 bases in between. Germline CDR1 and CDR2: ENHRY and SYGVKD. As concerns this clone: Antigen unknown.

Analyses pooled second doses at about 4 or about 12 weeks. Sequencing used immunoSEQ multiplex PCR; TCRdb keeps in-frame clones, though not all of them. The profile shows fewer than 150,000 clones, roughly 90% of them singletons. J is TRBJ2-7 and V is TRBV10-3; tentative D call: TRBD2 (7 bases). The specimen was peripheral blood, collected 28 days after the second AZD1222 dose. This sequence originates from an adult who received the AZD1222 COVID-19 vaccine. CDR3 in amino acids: CAISEEGGPKTSYEQYF. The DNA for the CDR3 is TGTGCCATCAGTGAGGAGGGGGGGCCAAAAACCTCCTACGAGCAGTACTTC.